This is a list of T cell receptor beta chains from one sample in a study of T-cell memory formation after mild COVID-19. TCRdb re-called the 5' RACE reads through MiXCR, storing one row per CDR3 protein. Of about 470,000 distinct CDR3 sequences in the sample, 15% to 20% were seen once. Material for sequencing was PBMCs or a T cell subset sorted from them (not recorded which). These receptors originate from an adult woman who had mild COVID-19 (a few samples of this study predate the infection). Cell type and time point are not known. Both conserved end residues are part of each CDR3. A D gene is named only where the DNA matches it firmly. Expanded clones get a size class; other rows say once, few or many, or leave the size out.

clone_size	d_call	v_call	j_call	cdr3_aa	cdr3_nt
few	.	TRBV29-1	TRBJ2-7	CSVERLNAYEQYF	TGCAGCGTTGAACGGCTGAATGCCTACGAGCAGTACTTC
.	.	TRBV18	TRBJ1-2	CASSRQGDGYTF	TGTGCCAGCTCAAGGCAGGGCGATGGCTACACCTTC
few	TRBD2	TRBV12-3/TRBV12-4	TRBJ2-1	CASSPGTSGGYNEQFF	TGTGCCAGCAGTCCTGGGACTAGCGGGGGCTACAATGAGCAGTTCTTC
.	.	TRBV5-1	TRBJ1-1	CASSANEGTEAFF	TGCGCCAGCAGCGCTAACGAAGGCACTGAAGCTTTCTTT
.	.	TRBV12-3/TRBV12-4	TRBJ1-2	CASSPDTGYGYTF	TGTGCCAGCAGTCCGGACACGGGCTATGGCTACACCTTC
few	.	TRBV10-3	TRBJ2-7	CAISESRAYEQYF	TGTGCCATCAGTGAGTCAAGGGCCTACGAGCAGTACTTC
.	TRBD1	TRBV4-3	TRBJ2-2	CASSGIGQGPTGELFF	TGCGCCAGCAGCGGTATCGGACAGGGGCCAACCGGGGAGCTGTTTTTT
few	.	TRBV18	TRBJ1-4	CASSPLLGKLFF	TGTGCCAGCTCACCACTCCTCGGAAAACTGTTTTTT
.	TRBD2	TRBV29-1	TRBJ2-5	CSVWASGGQETQYF	TGCAGCGTATGGGCTAGCGGGGGGCAAGAGACCCAGTACTTC
.	TRBD2	TRBV6-2/TRBV6-3	TRBJ2-5	CASRIGLAGGPEETQYF	TGTGCCAGCAGAATAGGACTAGCGGGAGGGCCGGAGGAGACCCAGTACTTC
.	.	TRBV7-6	TRBJ2-1	CASTPQGLYNEQFF	TGTGCCAGCACCCCTCAGGGACTTTACAATGAGCAGTTCTTC
many	.	TRBV11-2	TRBJ2-1	CASSLGRNNEQFF	TGTGCCAGCAGCTTAGGCCGGAACAATGAGCAGTTCTTC
.	TRBD2	TRBV19	TRBJ2-1	CASLGSGSSYNEQFF	TGTGCCAGTTTAGGGAGCGGGAGCTCCTACAATGAGCAGTTCTTC
few	.	TRBV27	TRBJ2-7	CASSFGAYREQYF	TGTGCCAGCAGTTTTGGCGCCTACAGGGAGCAGTACTTC
.	.	TRBV12-3/TRBV12-4	TRBJ2-3	CASSLQTTSTDTQYF	TGTGCCAGCAGTTTACAAACTACTAGCACAGATACGCAGTATTTT
few	.	TRBV11-2	TRBJ2-3	CASSLVWLGGTDTQYF	TGTGCCAGCAGCTTAGTCTGGCTAGGGGGCACAGATACGCAGTATTTT
few	.	TRBV12-2	TRBJ2-3	CASRFETTSGSTDTQYF	TGTGCAAGTCGCTTTGAAACGACTAGCGGGAGCACAGATACGCAGTATTTT
.	.	TRBV7-2	TRBJ2-3	CASSLAATATDTQYF	TGTGCCAGCAGCTTAGCTGCGACCGCCACAGATACGCAGTATTTT
.	.	TRBV24-1	TRBJ1-1	CATSDYNGEAFF	TGTGCCACCAGTGATTACAATGGGGAAGCTTTCTTT
.	.	TRBV12-3/TRBV12-4	TRBJ1-1	CASSLVVSGTEAFF	TGTGCCAGCAGTTTGGTTGTGAGCGGCACTGAAGCTTTCTTT
few	TRBD2	TRBV18	TRBJ2-1	CASSPGTSGISYNEQFF	TGTGCCAGCTCACCCGGGACTAGCGGGATCTCCTACAATGAGCAGTTCTTC
many	TRBD2	TRBV30	TRBJ2-1	CAWSVYPSGRDEQFF	TGTGCCTGGAGTGTATATCCTAGCGGGAGGGATGAGCAGTTCTTC
.	.	TRBV5-6	TRBJ1-5	CASSPGINQPQHF	TGTGCCAGCAGCCCGGGGATTAATCAGCCCCAGCATTTT
few	.	TRBV6-5	TRBJ1-1	CASSYSTGMNTEAFF	TGTGCCAGCAGTTACTCGACGGGGATGAACACTGAAGCTTTCTTT
few	TRBD1	TRBV30	TRBJ1-1	CAWRMQGVNTEAFF	TGTGCCTGGAGGATGCAGGGGGTTAACACTGAAGCTTTCTTT
few	TRBD1	TRBV19	TRBJ1-1	CASSIRDSGNEAFF	TGTGCCAGTAGTATTAGGGACAGTGGGAATGAAGCTTTCTTT
.	TRBD2	TRBV29-1	TRBJ2-1	CSVERGSVSNEQFF	TGCAGCGTTGAACGCGGGAGCGTGAGCAATGAGCAGTTCTTC